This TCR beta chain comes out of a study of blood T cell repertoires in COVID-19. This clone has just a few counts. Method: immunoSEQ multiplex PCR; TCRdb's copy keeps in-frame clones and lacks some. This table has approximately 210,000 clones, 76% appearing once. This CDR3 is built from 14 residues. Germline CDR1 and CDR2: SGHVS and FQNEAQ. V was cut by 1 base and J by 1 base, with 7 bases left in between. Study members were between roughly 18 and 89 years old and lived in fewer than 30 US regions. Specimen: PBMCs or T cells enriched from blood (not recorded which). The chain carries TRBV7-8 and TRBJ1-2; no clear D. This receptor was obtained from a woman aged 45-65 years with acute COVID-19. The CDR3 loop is CASSLGSYNYGYTF. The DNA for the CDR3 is TGTGCCAGCAGCTTAGGGAGCTATAACTATGGCTACACCTTC. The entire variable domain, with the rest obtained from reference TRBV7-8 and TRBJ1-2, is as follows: GAGVSQSPRYKVAKRGQDVALRCDPISGHVSLFWYQQALGQGPEFLTYFQNEAQLDKSGLPSDRFFAERPEGSVSTLKIQRTQQEDSAVYLCASSLGSYNYGYTFGSGTRLTVV.